Reported below is one T cell receptor (beta chain). Its target is unknown. The CDR3 runs 15 residues. V lost 0 bases to trimming and J lost 7 bases, with 15 bases between them. CDR1 is GTSNPN, CDR2 SVGIG, per germline (reference sequence). This record comes from a study of cytomegalovirus exposure and HLA in healthy donors. Study-wide findings and caveats: Cytomegalovirus association was listed for 164 TCR beta chains. Reports described diagnosis of cytomegalovirus status by the classifier as highly specific and sensitive.

The donors were members of the validation cohort, which comprised approximately 120 subjects and was separate from the first cohort of roughly 700 subjects. The repertoire was sequenced with immunoSEQ multiplex PCR; TCRdb's copy has only in-frame clones and lacks some. The data contain approximately 280,000 clones, 65% to 90% of them singletons. This receptor was taken from a young woman in good health and CMV-seronegative. The specimen was PBMCs. This sequence joins TRBV30 and TRBJ1-4; D is ambiguous. Here the CDR3 DNA reads TGTGCCTGGAGTGTAGGAGGATTGGGCAGTGAAAAACTGTTTTTT. Translation: CAWSVGGLGSEKLFF. The variable domain in full, completed from reference TRBV30 and TRBJ1-4, reads SQTIHQWPATLVQPVGSPLSLECTVEGTSNPNLYWYRQAAGRGLQLLFYSVGIGQISSEVPQNLSASRPQDRQFILSSKKLLLSDSGFYLCAWSVGGLGSEKLFFGSGTQLSVL.